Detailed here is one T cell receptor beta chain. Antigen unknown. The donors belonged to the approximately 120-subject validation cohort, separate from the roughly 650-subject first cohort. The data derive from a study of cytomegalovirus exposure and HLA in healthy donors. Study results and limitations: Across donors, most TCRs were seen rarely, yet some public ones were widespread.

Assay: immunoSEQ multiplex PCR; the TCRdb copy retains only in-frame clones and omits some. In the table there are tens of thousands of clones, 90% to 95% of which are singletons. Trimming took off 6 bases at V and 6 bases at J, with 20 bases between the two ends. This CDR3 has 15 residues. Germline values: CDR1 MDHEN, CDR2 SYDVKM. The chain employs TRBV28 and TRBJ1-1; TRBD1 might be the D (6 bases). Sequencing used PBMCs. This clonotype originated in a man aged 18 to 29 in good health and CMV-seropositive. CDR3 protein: CASRRPTTGQPEAFF. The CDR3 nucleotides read TGTGCCAGCAGGAGGCCTACTACAGGGCAACCTGAAGCTTTCTTT.